This T cell receptor beta chain comes out of a study of vaccination and CD4 T cells after COVID-19. Study-level background: Researchers treated cells with overlapping spike peptides taken from SARS-CoV-2, HCoV-NL63, HCoV-OC43 and HCoV-229E.

At the Johns Hopkins FTIC core, DNA taken from cultured CD4+ T cells was sequenced by way of the Oncomine TCR Beta short-read assay. TCRdb redid the calling of the PCR reads with MiXCR, one entry per CDR3 protein. This sample has around 20,000 distinct CDR3 sequences; under 65% occur once, and the top ten carry about a tenth. Looked up from germline, CDR1 is ENHRY and CDR2 is SYGVKD. This CDR3 is 15 amino acids long. V lost 6 bases, J lost 4 bases, and 18 bases lay in between. The treatment here: roughly ten-day PBMC culture with coronavirus spike peptide pools or control peptides (ViraFEST assay). With peptide pools, ViraFEST first expanded antigen-specific T cells and afterwards sequenced their TCRs. Concerning this clonotype itself: Its antigen is not known.

The study, taken as a whole, reports: Spike mono-reactivity was the property of 304 of 307 vaccine-specific clones in convalescent patients. For SARS-CoV-2-reactive clonotypes, the median went from roughly 21 to 40, a nonsignificant increase.

This sequence joins TRBV10-3 and TRBJ1-1; tentative D call: TRBD1 (6 bases). Sequenced here: CD4+ T cells from blood, cultured in vitro, sampled after SARS-CoV-2 vaccination. This receptor was identified in a human donor who had recovered from COVID-19. CDR3 nucleotide sequence: TGTGCCATCAGCGACCCGGGAGGGGGGGCCACTGAAGCTTTCTTT. Its protein is CAISDPGGGATEAFF.